This T cell receptor beta chain stems from a study of T-cell memory formation after mild COVID-19. TCRdb used MiXCR to reprocess the 5' RACE reads, holding one entry per CDR3 protein. The sample shows about 84,000 distinct CDR3 sequences, about 14% of them seen only once. CDR3 length equals 12 residues. Trimming shortened V by 3 bases and J by 10 bases, and 12 bases separated the two germline ends. CDR1 is ENHRY and CDR2 is SYGVKD in the germline V gene. This clonotype was found many times. Sequencing used PBMCs or a T cell subset sorted from them (not recorded which). The TCR sequence derives from an adult woman who had mild COVID-19 (a few samples of this study predate the infection). Cell type and time point are not known. This rearrangement joins TRBV10-3 to TRBJ1-1, with a weak D call TRBD1 (5 bases). CDR3 bases: TGTGCCATCAGTGAACCGGGGGAAGGAGCTTTCTTT. Translating gives CAISEPGEGAFF.